The table lists the clone carrying this T cell receptor beta chain with many counts. Its antigen is currently unknown. Treg sorting used a CD4+CD25+CD127-/low gate. After constant-region reverse-primer amplification, full-length variable regions underwent semi-nested PCR with Nested Universal Primer A. From the 5' RACE reads, TCRdb called clonotypes with MiXCR, one entry per CDR3 protein. The sample yields approximately 50,000 distinct CDR3 sequences, 26% seen once. Findings and caveats of the study: Tumor-infiltrating Treg TCR alpha and beta sequences overlapped most with tumor naive CD4+ T cells, then blood naive. The larger-cohort validation was restricted to a single TCR beta V-J rearrangement rather than whole repertoires. Tumor memory CD4+ T cell TCR gene usage clustered with blood and lymph node memory CD4+ cells and lymph node naive CD4+ cells.

V was trimmed by 2 bases and J by 1 base, leaving 7 bases between them. This CDR3 is 14 amino acids long. Germline CDR1 is MNHEY and CDR2 is SVGAGI. The TCR was taken from a female donor with breast cancer. Sequenced sample: tumor-infiltrating Tregs sorted from the breast tumor. The chain couples TRBV6-5 to TRBJ2-3; D may be TRBD1 or TRBD2 (6 bases each). The CDR3 reads CASSYRGGTDTQYF. The CDR3 DNA reads TGTGCCAGCAGTTACAGGGGGGGCACAGATACGCAGTATTTT.